Shown below are 24 T cell receptor beta chains from a single sample sequenced in a study of blood T cell repertoires in COVID-19. TCRdb keeps only in-frame clones here, not all; method: immunoSEQ multiplex PCR. The table shows 55,000 to 70,000 clones, with roughly 86% occurring only once. Sequencing input: peripheral blood. The origin of the receptors is a man in his fifties or sixties with active or convalescent COVID-19.

The chain recombines TRBV7-9 with TRBJ1-4; D is unresolved. V lost 3 bases, J lost 1 base, and 18 bases lay in between. The CDR3 is 18 amino acids. The germline gives CDR1 SEHNR, CDR2 FQNEAQ (reference sequence). The CDR3 DNA reads as TGTGCCAGCAGCTTTGGAGGATTCAGGTTGTTAACTAATGAAAAACTGTTTTTT. This codes for CASSFGGFRLLTNEKLFF.

This clone was seen only a few times. The J gene is TRBJ2-3, the V gene TRBV5-4; D unresolved. V was pared by 0 bases and J by 0 bases, with 8 bases between. Germline V CDR1 and CDR2: SGHNT, YYREEE (reference sequence). The CDR3 has 15 amino acids. Here the CDR3 reads CASSLALQSTDTQYF. The CDR3 nucleotides are TGTGCCAGCAGCTTGGCCCTACAGAGCACAGATACGCAGTATTTT.

This rearrangement joins TRBV7-6 to TRBJ2-6, with D possibly being TRBD1 (6 bases). This CDR3 is 17 amino acids long. The V end lost 5 bases, the J end lost 4 bases, and 18 bases lay between the germline ends. Germline V lookup: CDR1 SGHVS, CDR2 FNYEAQ. CDR3 in DNA: TGTGCCAGCAGCCGCGATTACACAGGGCCGGGGGCCAACGTCCTGACTTTC. Its protein is CASSRDYTGPGANVLTF.

This chain uses TRBV27 with TRBJ2-3, with 7 nucleotides matching TRBD2. V lost 6 bases and J lost 2; bases outside the gene matches: 11. The length of the CDR3 is 16 residues. The germline V gene encodes CDR1 MNHEY and CDR2 SMNVEV (reference sequence). CDR3 sequence reads: CASRRAGNTPTDTQYF. In DNA, the CDR3 is TGTGCCAGCAGAAGAGCGGGGAATACCCCCACAGATACGCAGTATTTT.

This chain joins TRBV20-1 and TRBJ1-1, with D possibly matching TRBD1 (5 bases). The CDR3 length is 11 residues. CDR1 and CDR2 (germline): DFQATT, SNEGSKA (reference sequence). V was trimmed by 3 bases and J by 6 bases, leaving 8 bases between them. In DNA, the CDR3 is TGCAGTGCTAGGGACATTTCTGAAGCTTTCTTT. It yields the protein CSARDISEAFF.

The gene calls are TRBV6-2 or TRBV6-3 and TRBJ2-1, with 15 bases fitting TRBD2. The V gene end was trimmed by 4 bases and the J gene end by 6 bases; junction bases not matched to a gene: 1. The CDR3 contains 15 residues. The germline gives CDR1 MNHEY, CDR2 SVGEGT. This chain's CDR3 is CASSWTSGRANEQFF. The CDR3 DNA follows: TGTGCCAGCAGTTGGACTAGCGGGAGGGCCAATGAGCAGTTCTTC.

The table lists this clone with a few counts. The gene calls are TRBV4-3 and TRBJ1-1, with D unresolved. This CDR3 spans 15 amino acids. From germline, CDR1 is LGHNA and CDR2 YSLEER. V lost 0 bases and J 1 base, leaving 9 bases between the germline ends. CDR3 DNA sequence: TGCGCCAGCAGCCAAGATTACAGCCAGAACACTGAAGCTTTCTTT. Its translation: CASSQDYSQNTEAFF.

The chain combines TRBV5-4 with TRBJ1-2; weak D call: TRBD1 (5 bases). From germline, CDR1 is SGHNT and CDR2 YYREEE (reference sequence). Trimming left V 4 bases short and J 1 base short, with 14 bases between. The CDR3 covers 15 residues. The CDR3 reads CASSLPGRDNYGYTF. CDR3 bases: TGTGCCAGCAGCCTACCAGGGCGGGATAACTATGGCTACACCTTC.

The chain links TRBV15 to TRBJ1-2; 7 bases line up with TRBD1. The V gene end was trimmed by 3 bases and the J gene end by 6 bases; junction bases not matched to a gene: 7. The CDR3 runs 14 residues. In germline, CDR1 is LNHNV, CDR2 YYDKDF (reference sequence). The CDR3 DNA reads TGTGCCACCAGCAGTAGGGGGCTTAAGGATGGCTACACCTTC. Protein sequence: CATSSRGLKDGYTF.

The J gene is TRBJ2-1, the V gene TRBV27, with 11 bases aligning to TRBD2. V gave up 10 bases and J gave up 8 bases; unmatched junction bases: 13. Per the germline V gene, CDR1 is MNHEY and CDR2 is SMNVEV (reference sequence). The CDR3 spans 15 residues. The CDR3 spells CATRGLAGGPDEQFF. Here the CDR3 DNA reads TGTGCCACCAGGGGGTTAGCGGGAGGGCCTGATGAGCAGTTCTTC.

This sequence joins TRBV2 and TRBJ1-4; D remains unclear. CDR1 is SNHLY and CDR2 is FYNNEI in the germline V gene. The CDR3 length is 13 residues. V was trimmed by 7 bases and J by 1 base, leaving 7 bases between them. The CDR3 DNA follows: TGTGCCAGCAATCGGTTAACTAATGAAAAACTGTTTTTT. Amino acids: CASNRLTNEKLFF.

The chain couples TRBV5-1 to TRBJ2-1; TRBD2 might be the D (6 bases). The CDR3 consists of 16 residues. Per germline, CDR1 SGHRS and CDR2 YFSETQ. Trimming cost V 0 bases and J 4 bases, with 14 bases left between them. The CDR3 region is CASSLGLGTVYNEQFF. The CDR3 nucleotides read TGCGCCAGCAGCTTGGGACTAGGGACTGTTTACAATGAGCAGTTCTTC. Using reference TRBV5-1 and TRBJ2-1 for the parts outside the CDR3, the full variable domain is KAGVTQTPRYLIKTRGQQVTLSCSPISGHRSVSWYQQTPGQGLQFLFEYFSETQRNKGNFPGRFSGRQFSNSRSEMNVSTLELGDSALYLCASSLGLGTVYNEQFFGPGTRLTVL.

The chain couples TRBV6-2 or TRBV6-3 to TRBJ2-7, with 8 bases aligning to TRBD2. V dropped 0 bases and J dropped 3; count of bases not matched to a gene: 10. Germline V gene lookup returns CDR1 MNHEY and CDR2 SVGEGT. This CDR3 comprises 17 residues. The CDR3 nucleotides read TGTGCCAGCAGTTACTCGACTAGCGCAGGGATCAACTACGAGCAGTACTTC. Encoded protein: CASSYSTSAGINYEQYF.

V is TRBV7-8 and J is TRBJ1-3, with no clear D. Germline CDR1 and CDR2: SGHVS and FQNEAQ. Deletions cut 2 bases from V and 2 bases from J, with 13 bases between. The CDR3 is 16 residues long. For the CDR3, the DNA is TGTGCCAGCAGCTTACTCGGGGTCAATACTGGAAACACCATATATTTT. This translates into CASSLLGVNTGNTIYF.

The chain carries TRBV5-4 and TRBJ2-5, with TRBD1 matching over 7 bases. This CDR3 contains 14 residues. Looked up from germline, CDR1 is SGHNT and CDR2 is YYREEE (reference sequence). The J segment lost 3 bases and the V segment lost 6 bases, leaving 8 bases of the junction unmatched. CDR3 in DNA: TGTGCCAGCACCCTAACGGGGACAGAAGAGACCCAGTACTTC. As protein: CASTLTGTEETQYF.

The rearrangement joins TRBV12-3 or TRBV12-4 to TRBJ2-1; TRBD2 might be the D (5 bases). The V end was cut by 0 bases, the J end by 15 bases, with 9 bases between. The CDR3 runs to 11 residues. CDR3 nucleotides: TGTGCCAGCAGTTTAGCGGGAGTTAGGTTCTTC. Translated: CASSLAGVRFF.

The rearrangement uses TRBV10-1 and TRBJ2-1; maybe TRBD2 (6 bases). The CDR3 covers 15 residues. The germline V and J ends were trimmed by 4 bases and 2 bases, with 12 bases remaining between them. Germline CDR1 reads WNHNN; CDR2 reads SYGVQD (reference sequence). Here the CDR3 reads CASSALGGAYNEQFF. DNA of the CDR3: TGCGCCAGCAGTGCTCTCGGCGGGGCCTACAATGAGCAGTTCTTC.

The chain couples TRBV6-6 to TRBJ2-7; D is undetermined. Trimming pared 5 bases from V and 3 bases from J, leaving 11 bases between. The CDR3 sequence is 13 residues long. Germline CDR1 MNHNY, CDR2 SVGAGI (reference sequence). CDR3 nucleotides: TGTGCCAGCAGTCCCCGTATAAACTACGAGCAGTACTTC. Amino acid sequence: CASSPRINYEQYF.

This clone occurred a few times. The V call is TRBV7-9, the J call TRBJ1-1; maybe TRBD1 (5 bases). V was cut by 6 bases and J by 0 bases, with 14 bases left in between. CDR1 and CDR2 from the germline V gene are SEHNR and FQNEAQ (reference sequence). This CDR3 spans 15 amino acids. CDR3 in amino acids: CASRRAGRVNTEAFF. CDR3 sequence (DNA): TGTGCCAGCAGACGGGCAGGCAGGGTGAACACTGAAGCTTTCTTT.

By sample share, this clone is hyperexpanded. The chain joins TRBV9 to TRBJ1-1, with D unclear. The ends were cut back, 7 bases at V and 2 bases at J, with 9 bases in the middle. The CDR3 runs 12 residues. The germline gives CDR1 SGDLS, CDR2 YYNGEE. DNA for the CDR3: TGTGCCAGCTCAGGATCAAACACTGAAGCTTTCTTT. This sequence encodes CASSGSNTEAFF.

The rearrangement joins TRBV6-5 to TRBJ2-3, with a weak D call TRBD1 (6 bases). The V and J ends lost 7 bases and 6 bases respectively, with 20 bases between them. This CDR3 comprises 15 residues. CDR1 and CDR2 from the germline V gene are MNHEY and SVGAGI. This chain's CDR3 is CASTPRGRGADTQYF. As DNA, the CDR3 is TGTGCCAGCACCCCCAGGGGAAGGGGAGCCGATACGCAGTATTTT.

The chain carries TRBV3-1 (or the pseudogene TRBV3-2) and TRBJ1-4; a possible D gene is TRBD1 (5 bases). Germline CDR1 and CDR2: LGHDT and YNNKEL (reference sequence). The CDR3 has 15 amino acids. The ends were cut back, 4 bases at V and 6 bases at J, with 15 bases in the middle. DNA for the CDR3: TGTGCCAGCAGCCTCCGGGCCCAAGGGGATGAAAAACTGTTTTTT. The encoded protein is CASSLRAQGDEKLFF.

The chain links TRBV14 to TRBJ2-5; 8 bases line up with TRBD1. CDR3 length: 15 amino acids. Germline V gene sequence: CDR1 SGHDN, CDR2 FVKESK. J gave up 6 bases and V 4 bases, and 10 bases lay outside the gene matches. CDR3 region: CASSPAGGRGQTQYF. The CDR3 nucleotides are TGTGCCAGCAGCCCCGCAGGGGGCAGAGGCCAGACCCAGTACTTC.

The rearrangement links TRBV7-2 to TRBJ1-4; D is unresolved. From germline, CDR1 is SGHTA and CDR2 FQGNSA. The CDR3 spans 15 residues. The ends were cut back, 0 bases at V and 0 bases at J, with 5 bases in the middle. CDR3 in DNA: TGTGCCAGCAGCTTAGCCAGAACAACTAATGAAAAACTGTTTTTT. Amino acid sequence: CASSLARTTNEKLFF.